The next 27 T cell receptor beta chains were all read from a single sample in a study of blood T cell repertoires in COVID-19. Clones were sequenced by immunoSEQ multiplex PCR, and TCRdb holds only the in-frame ones, with some missing. The sample holds 230,000 or so clones, approximately 84% seen once. The sequenced sample consisted of peripheral blood. These receptors came from a man aged 40-49 years with active or convalescent COVID-19.

This chain uses TRBV11-2 with TRBJ1-2, with a weak D call TRBD1 (5 bases). The V gene's germline CDR1 is SGHAT and CDR2 FQNNGV. The CDR3 contains 15 residues. Trimming cost V 4 bases and J 1 base, with 13 bases left between them. CDR3 protein: CASSSPWGGNYGYTF. The CDR3, as DNA: TGTGCCAGCAGCTCCCCGTGGGGGGGTAACTATGGCTACACCTTC. Complete variable domain (other parts from reference TRBV11-2 and TRBJ1-2): EAGVAQSPRYKIIEKRQSVAFWCNPISGHATLYWYQQILGQGPKLLIQFQNNGVVDDSQLPKDRFSAERLKGVDSTLKIQPAKLEDSAVYLCASSSPWGGNYGYTFGSGTRLTVV.

This chain connects TRBV27 to TRBJ1-5, with D perhaps TRBD1 (6 bases). Germline CDR1 is MNHEY and CDR2 is SMNVEV (reference sequence). The CDR3 totals 18 residues. The germline V and J ends were trimmed by 0 bases and 3 bases, with 18 bases remaining between them. The CDR3 loop is CASSLSPPHQGLNQPQHF. CDR3 coding DNA: TGTGCCAGCAGTTTATCGCCCCCCCATCAGGGGCTCAATCAGCCCCAGCATTTT.

The V gene is TRBV5-1, the J gene TRBJ1-3, with TRBD1 as a possible D gene (5 bases). This CDR3 is built from 14 residues. Trimming removed 7 bases at V and 0 bases at J, with 11 bases between. The germline CDR1 and CDR2 sequences are SGHRS and YFSETQ. CDR3 bases: TGCGCCAGCTCTCCCGGGGGCTCTGGAAACACCATATATTTT. Residues: CASSPGGSGNTIYF.

This chain joins TRBV12-5 and TRBJ1-1; the D gene is possibly TRBD1 (6 bases). Looked up from germline, CDR1 is LGHNT and CDR2 is FRNRAP. CDR3 length: 12 amino acids. The ends were cut back, 7 bases at V and 6 bases at J, with 12 bases in the middle. DNA for the CDR3: TGTGCTAGTGCCGGCTGGACAGCTGAAGCTTTCTTT. Protein product: CASAGWTAEAFF.

CDR3 sequence reads: CAWTRQGAREKLFF. The CDR3 bases are TGTGCCTGGACCCGACAGGGGGCACGAGAAAAACTGTTTTTT. This sequence joins TRBV30 and TRBJ1-4; 10 nucleotides align to TRBD1. V lost 4 bases, J lost 8 bases, and 7 bases stayed unmatched. This CDR3 contains 14 residues. CDR1 and CDR2 (germline): GTSNPN, SVGIG (reference sequence).

This chain uses TRBV18 with TRBJ1-5, with 7 bases fitting TRBD1. The CDR3 is 15 amino acids. Trimming at V came to 6 bases and at J to 6 bases, leaving 11 bases not matched to a gene. Germline loops: CDR1 KGHSH, CDR2 LQKENI. The CDR3 nucleotides are TGTGCCAGCTCCACAAAACAGGGGTCGGTTCAGCCCCAGCATTTT. This gives the protein CASSTKQGSVQPQHF.

The CDR3 spells CASSQRAAIPRDTQYF. In DNA form, the CDR3 reads TGTGCCAGCAGCCAAAGAGCAGCTATACCTAGAGATACGCAGTATTTT. The V and J genes are TRBV3-1 (or the pseudogene TRBV3-2) and TRBJ2-3, with D unclear. Trimming pared 2 bases from V and 5 bases from J, leaving 17 bases between. CDR1 is LGHDT and CDR2 is YNNKEL in the germline V gene (reference sequence). The CDR3 is 16 amino acids.

This chain connects TRBV10-1 to TRBJ2-7, with TRBD2 matching over 10 bases. V dropped 3 bases and J dropped 1; count of bases not matched to a gene: 3. Germline V gene sequence: CDR1 WNHNN, CDR2 SYGVQD (reference sequence). This CDR3 has 15 amino acids. CDR3 DNA: TGCGCCAGCAGTGACCGGACTAGCGGATCCTACGAGCAGTACTTC. Protein product: CASSDRTSGSYEQYF.

This clone occurred a few times. The rearrangement uses TRBV10-2 and TRBJ2-7; 7 bases align to TRBD1. From germline, CDR1 is WSHSY and CDR2 SAAADI. The V segment lost 3 bases and the J segment 5 bases; nucleotides outside the gene matches: 10. The CDR3 runs to 15 residues. The CDR3 region has the DNA TGCGCCAGCAGTGATCCCGGGACAGCAGTCCACGAGCAGTACTTC. Amino acid sequence: CASSDPGTAVHEQYF.

The V and J genes are TRBV2 and TRBJ1-4; 10 bases map to TRBD1. The germline V gene encodes CDR1 SNHLY and CDR2 FYNNEI. V trimming: 4 bases; J trimming: 2 bases; junction bases outside the gene matches: 4. This CDR3 contains 16 residues. CDR3 coding DNA: TGTGCCAGCAGTGGGGACAGGGGATCCACTAATGAAAAACTGTTTTTT. Protein product: CASSGDRGSTNEKLFF.

The rearrangement joins TRBV6-5 to TRBJ2-1, with D unresolved. V was pared by 5 bases and J by 9 bases, with 14 bases between. Per germline, CDR1 MNHEY and CDR2 SVGAGI. The CDR3 is 13 amino acids. The CDR3 sequence is CASSPLSAAEQFF. For the CDR3, the DNA is TGTGCCAGCAGTCCCCTCTCCGCGGCTGAGCAGTTCTTC.

The chain has TRBV24-1 and TRBJ1-5; no definite D call. V was cut by 2 bases and J by 4 bases, with 8 bases left in between. This CDR3 spans 14 amino acids. From germline, CDR1 is KGHDR and CDR2 SFDVKD. Here the CDR3 DNA reads TGTGCCACCAGTGATTCAAACTTGAATCAGCCCCAGCATTTT. This encodes CATSDSNLNQPQHF.

V is TRBV3-1 (or the pseudogene TRBV3-2) and J is TRBJ1-6; TRBD1 might be the D (6 bases). Germline V gene lookup returns CDR1 LGHDT and CDR2 YNNKEL (reference sequence). The ends were cut back, 2 bases at V and 4 bases at J, with 12 bases in the middle. CDR3 length: 16 amino acids. The CDR3 is CASSQWTAPYNSPLHF. The CDR3 DNA reads TGTGCCAGCAGCCAATGGACAGCTCCTTATAATTCACCCCTCCACTTT.

The rearrangement links TRBV6-4 to TRBJ1-6; D perhaps matches TRBD1 (5 bases). Germline V gene data show CDR1 as MRHNA and CDR2 as SNTAGT. This CDR3 is built from 15 residues. V lost 0 bases, J lost 10 bases, and 13 bases lay in between. Written as DNA, the CDR3 is TGTGCCAGCAGTGACTCTCTAGACAGCCGGTCACCCCTCCACTTT. As protein: CASSDSLDSRSPLHF.

The chain recombines TRBV18 with TRBJ1-4; 9 bases fit TRBD1. V dropped 4 bases and J dropped 1; count of bases not matched to a gene: 7. This CDR3 is built from 17 residues. The germline V gene encodes CDR1 KGHSH and CDR2 LQKENI. DNA of the CDR3: TGTGCCAGCTCACAACAACAGACAGGGGGAACTAATGAAAAACTGTTTTTT. Translation: CASSQQQTGGTNEKLFF.

The chain couples TRBV2 to TRBJ1-2, with D unclear. Germline assignment: CDR1 SNHLY and CDR2 FYNNEI. The CDR3 runs to 14 residues. V lost 3 bases to trimming and J lost 4 bases, with 12 bases between them. The CDR3 loop is CASSDWGGSYGYTF. DNA of the CDR3: TGTGCCAGCAGTGATTGGGGAGGTAGCTATGGCTACACCTTC.

The chain couples TRBV5-5 to TRBJ1-1, with TRBD1 matching 9 bases. The trim removed 4 bases at V and 5 bases at J, leaving 6 bases unmatched. CDR3 length equals 14 residues. Germline CDR1 is SGHKS and CDR2 is YYEKEE (reference sequence). CDR3 DNA: TGTGCCAGCAGCCCAATGACAGGGGGGACTGAAGCTTTCTTT. This gives the protein CASSPMTGGTEAFF.

The chain has TRBV5-4 and TRBJ2-1; D possibly corresponds to TRBD2 (5 bases). The V end was cut by 3 bases, the J end by 2 bases, with 12 bases between. Germline V gene sequence: CDR1 SGHNT, CDR2 YYREEE (reference sequence). This CDR3 has 15 residues. The CDR3 region has the DNA TGTGCCAGCAGCTGGGTGGCGACTACCTACAATGAGCAGTTCTTC. This codes for CASSWVATTYNEQFF. The complete variable domain, with remaining parts taken from reference TRBV5-4 and TRBJ2-1, reads ETGVTQSPTHLIKTRGQQVTLRCSSQSGHNTVSWYQQALGQGPQFIFQYYREEENGRGNFPPRFSGLQFPNYSSELNVNALELDDSALYLCASSWVATTYNEQFFGPGTRLTVL.

This chain connects TRBV18 to TRBJ1-4; 7 bases map to TRBD1. V dropped 3 bases and J dropped 0; count of bases not matched to a gene: 4. This CDR3 has 16 residues. Looked up from germline, CDR1 is KGHSH and CDR2 is LQKENI. CDR3 nucleotide sequence: TGTGCCAGCTCACCCCGACAGGGCGCAACTAATGAAAAACTGTTTTTT. Translating it yields CASSPRQGATNEKLFF.

The count of this clone is one. The V call is TRBV9, the J call TRBJ2-7; perhaps TRBD2 as D (6 bases). The V end lost 0 bases, the J end lost 7 bases, and 14 bases lay between the germline ends. CDR1 is SGDLS and CDR2 is YYNGEE in the germline V gene. The CDR3 runs to 14 residues. CDR3 residues: CASSVGGGVREQYF. In DNA form, the CDR3 reads TGTGCCAGCAGCGTAGGGGGAGGCGTACGGGAGCAGTACTTC.

Points on this clone: This specimen includes other DNA sequences encoding the same CDR3. The chain carries TRBV27 and TRBJ1-1; the match to TRBD1 covers 7 bases. J was trimmed by 1 base and V by 5 bases; bases with no gene match: 4. The CDR3 contains 14 residues. Germline CDR1 MNHEY, CDR2 SMNVEV (reference sequence). Here the CDR3 reads CASSPDRANTEAFF. Here the CDR3 DNA reads TGTGCCAGCAGTCCTGACAGGGCGAACACTGAAGCTTTCTTT.

V is TRBV24-1 and J is TRBJ1-2, with D uncertain. The ends were cut back, 2 bases at V and 2 bases at J, with 8 bases in the middle. CDR1 is KGHDR and CDR2 is SFDVKD in the germline V gene. CDR3 length: 14 amino acids. The CDR3 is CATSDSTENYGYTF. CDR3 sequence (DNA): TGTGCCACCAGTGATTCAACTGAGAACTATGGCTACACCTTC.

The chain joins TRBV6-5 to TRBJ1-4; D possibly corresponds to TRBD1 (5 bases). Germline CDR1 reads MNHEY; CDR2 reads SVGAGI. The V gene lost 6 bases and the J gene lost 6 bases, with 14 bases spanning the gap. The CDR3 extends over 14 amino acids. CDR3 in DNA: TGTGCCAGCAGCCCCGGGGGACCTTATGAAAAACTGTTTTTT. Encoded protein: CASSPGGPYEKLFF.

The chain is built from TRBV5-1 and TRBJ1-2; weak D call: TRBD1 (5 bases). Trimming took 4 bases from V and 1 from J, leaving 8 bases between them. Germline V gene sequence: CDR1 SGHRS, CDR2 YFSETQ. The CDR3 is 13 amino acids. The CDR3 DNA reads as TGCGCCAGCAGCACGACAGTTAACTATGGCTACACCTTC. As protein: CASSTTVNYGYTF. The full variable domain, with the rest looked up from reference TRBV5-1 and TRBJ1-2, is KAGVTQTPRYLIKTRGQQVTLSCSPISGHRSVSWYQQTPGQGLQFLFEYFSETQRNKGNFPGRFSGRQFSNSRSEMNVSTLELGDSALYLCASSTTVNYGYTFGSGTRLTVV.

CDR3 in amino acids: CASSTGEGNTEAFF. The CDR3 bases are TGTGCCAGCAGCACGGGAGAAGGGAACACTGAAGCTTTCTTT. The chain employs TRBV5-4 and TRBJ1-1, with D unresolved. The ends were cut back, 4 bases at V and 1 base at J, with 11 bases in the middle. The CDR3 has 14 residues. Germline assignment: CDR1 SGHNT and CDR2 YYREEE (reference sequence).

This clone came up a few times. This sequence joins TRBV19 and TRBJ1-5; 11 bases map to TRBD1. In germline, CDR1 is LNHDA, CDR2 SQIVND (reference sequence). The CDR3 has 16 amino acids. Losses at the gene ends were 3 bases for V and 6 bases for J; bases not matched to a gene: 7. The CDR3 here is CASSIGFGTGGQPQHF. The CDR3 DNA is TGTGCCAGTAGTATTGGCTTTGGGACAGGGGGTCAGCCCCAGCATTTT.

The chain uses TRBV28 and TRBJ1-4; D is possibly TRBD1 (6 bases). The V end was cut by 10 bases, the J end by 7 bases, with 19 bases between. The V gene's germline CDR1 is MDHEN and CDR2 SYDVKM. The CDR3 is 14 amino acids. CDR3 in amino acids: CATNSAGVLEKLFF. CDR3 bases: TGTGCCACAAACTCCGCAGGGGTACTTGAAAAACTGTTTTTT.